This paragraph reports one TCR beta chain. What it binds is unknown. The entry originates in a study of shared clonotypes between healthy human individuals. Overall study results and limits: Among non-shared clonotypes, generation probabilities were lower than among those shared by all four donors. Shared across a few donors were roughly 5.3% of the naive CD4 clonotypes.

Division of CD4+ cells produced a CD45RA+ naive subset and a CD45RA-negative memory subset. Profiling relied on immunoSEQ multiplex PCR, and the TCRdb table lists in-frame clones only, not all of them. The table has some 500,000 clones, roughly 95% seen once; the top ten hold about 0.059%. This TCR derives from a woman between 25 and 40 years old in good health. Source material: naive CD4+ T cells sorted from blood. Subset described: CD45RA+ positively selected.

The CDR3 DNA sequence: TGTGCCAGCAAACTAGCGGGAGGCAACAATGAGCAGTTCTTC. Encoded protein: CASKLAGGNNEQFF. The chain combines TRBV28 with TRBJ2-1, with TRBD2 identical over 12 bases. With V trimmed by 7 bases and J by 5 bases, 3 bases remained unmatched. Germline assignment: CDR1 MDHEN and CDR2 SYDVKM. The CDR3 has 14 residues.